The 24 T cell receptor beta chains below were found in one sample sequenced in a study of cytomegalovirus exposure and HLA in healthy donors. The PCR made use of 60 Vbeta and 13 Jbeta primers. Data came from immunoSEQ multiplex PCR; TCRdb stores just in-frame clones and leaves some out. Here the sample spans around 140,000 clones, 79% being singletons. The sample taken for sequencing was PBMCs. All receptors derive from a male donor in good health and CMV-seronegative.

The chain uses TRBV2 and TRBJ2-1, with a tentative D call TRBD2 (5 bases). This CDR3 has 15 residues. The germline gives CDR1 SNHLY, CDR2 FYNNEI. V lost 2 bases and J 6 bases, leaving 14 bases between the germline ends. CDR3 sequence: CASSEREPWVNEQFF. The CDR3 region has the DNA TGTGCCAGCAGTGAACGGGAACCGTGGGTCAATGAGCAGTTCTTC.

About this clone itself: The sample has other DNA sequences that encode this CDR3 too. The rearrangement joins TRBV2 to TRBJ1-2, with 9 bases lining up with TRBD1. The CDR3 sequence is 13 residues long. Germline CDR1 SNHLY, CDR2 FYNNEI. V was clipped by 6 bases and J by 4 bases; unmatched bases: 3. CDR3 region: CASSGQGSYGYTF. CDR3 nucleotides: TGTGCCAGCAGCGGACAGGGGTCCTATGGCTACACCTTC. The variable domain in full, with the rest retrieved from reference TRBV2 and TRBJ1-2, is EPEVTQTPSHQVTQMGQEVILRCVPISNHLYFYWYRQILGQKVEFLVSFYNNEISEKSEIFDDQFSVERPDGSNFTLKIRSTKLEDSAMYFCASSGQGSYGYTFGSGTRLTVV.

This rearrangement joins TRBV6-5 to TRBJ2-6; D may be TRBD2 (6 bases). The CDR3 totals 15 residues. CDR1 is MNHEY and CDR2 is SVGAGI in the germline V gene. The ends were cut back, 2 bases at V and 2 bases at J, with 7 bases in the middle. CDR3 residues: CASSYPGAGANVLTF. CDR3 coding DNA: TGTGCCAGCAGTTACCCGGGGGCTGGGGCCAACGTCCTGACTTTC.

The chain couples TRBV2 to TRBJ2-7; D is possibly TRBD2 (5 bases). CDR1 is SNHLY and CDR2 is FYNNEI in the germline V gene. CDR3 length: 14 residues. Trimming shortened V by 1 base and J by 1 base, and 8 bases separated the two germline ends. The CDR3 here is CASSEERGSYEQYF. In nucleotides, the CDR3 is TGTGCCAGCAGTGAAGAACGGGGATCCTACGAGCAGTACTTC.

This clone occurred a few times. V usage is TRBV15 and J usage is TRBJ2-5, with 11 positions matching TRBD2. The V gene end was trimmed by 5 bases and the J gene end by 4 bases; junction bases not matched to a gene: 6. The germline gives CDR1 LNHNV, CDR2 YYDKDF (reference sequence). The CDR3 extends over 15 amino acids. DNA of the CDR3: TGTGCCACCAGCCGAGGACTAGCGGGCGGAGAGACCCAGTACTTC. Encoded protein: CATSRGLAGGETQYF.

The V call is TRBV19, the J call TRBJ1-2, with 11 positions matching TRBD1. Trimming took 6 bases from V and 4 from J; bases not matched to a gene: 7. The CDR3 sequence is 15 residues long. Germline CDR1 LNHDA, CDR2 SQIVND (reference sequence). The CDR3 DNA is TGTGCCAGTAGCTCTGGGACAGGGGGGAGCTATGGCTACACCTTC. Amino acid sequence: CASSSGTGGSYGYTF. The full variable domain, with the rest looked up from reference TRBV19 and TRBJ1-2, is DGGITQSPKYLFRKEGQNVTLSCEQNLNHDAMYWYRQDPGQGLRLIYYSQIVNDFQKGDIAEGYSVSREKKESFPLTVTSAQKNPTAFYLCASSSGTGGSYGYTFGSGTRLTVV.

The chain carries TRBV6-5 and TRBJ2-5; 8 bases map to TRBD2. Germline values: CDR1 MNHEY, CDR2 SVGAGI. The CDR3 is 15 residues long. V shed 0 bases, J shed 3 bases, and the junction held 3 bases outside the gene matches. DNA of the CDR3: TGTGCCAGCAGTTACTCTACAGCGGGGGAAGAGACCCAGTACTTC. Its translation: CASSYSTAGEETQYF.

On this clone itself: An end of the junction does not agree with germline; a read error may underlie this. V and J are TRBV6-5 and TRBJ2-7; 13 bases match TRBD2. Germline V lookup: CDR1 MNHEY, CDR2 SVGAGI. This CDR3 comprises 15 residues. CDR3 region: CAGRRLTSGGDEQYF. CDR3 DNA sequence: TGTGCCGGCAGACGCCTCACTAGCGGGGGGGACGAGCAGTACTTC.

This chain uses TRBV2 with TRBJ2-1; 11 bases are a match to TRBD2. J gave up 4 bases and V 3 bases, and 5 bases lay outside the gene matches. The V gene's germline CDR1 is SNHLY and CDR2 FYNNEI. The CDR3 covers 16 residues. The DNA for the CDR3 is TGTGCCAGCAGTGACCAGGGACTAGCGGCTTACAATGAGCAGTTCTTC. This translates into CASSDQGLAAYNEQFF.

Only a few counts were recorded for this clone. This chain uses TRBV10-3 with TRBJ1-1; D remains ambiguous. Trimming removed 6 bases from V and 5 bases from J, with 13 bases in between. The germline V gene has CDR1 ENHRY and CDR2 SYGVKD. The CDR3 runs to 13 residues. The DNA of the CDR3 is TGTGCCATCAGCCCCCCGGAGGGAACTGAAGCTTTCTTT. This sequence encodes CAISPPEGTEAFF.

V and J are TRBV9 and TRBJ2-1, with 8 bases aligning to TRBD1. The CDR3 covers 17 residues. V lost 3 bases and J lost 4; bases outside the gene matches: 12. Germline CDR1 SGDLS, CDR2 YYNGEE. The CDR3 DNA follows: TGTGCCAGCAGCGGCCCAGGGGGCGCGGGGCTTTACAATGAGCAGTTCTTC. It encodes CASSGPGGAGLYNEQFF. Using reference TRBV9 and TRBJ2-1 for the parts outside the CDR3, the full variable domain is DSGVTQTPKHLITATGQRVTLRCSPRSGDLSVYWYQQSLDQGLQFLIQYYNGEERAKGNILERFSAQQFPDLHSELNLSSLELGDSALYFCASSGPGGAGLYNEQFFGPGTRLTVL.

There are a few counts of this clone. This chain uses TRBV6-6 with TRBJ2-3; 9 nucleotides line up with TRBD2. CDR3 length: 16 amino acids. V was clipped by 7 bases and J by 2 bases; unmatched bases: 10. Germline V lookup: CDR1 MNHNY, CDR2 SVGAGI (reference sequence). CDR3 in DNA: TGTGCCAGCAATCCGATAGCGGGGGCCTCCACAGATACGCAGTATTTT. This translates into CASNPIAGASTDTQYF.

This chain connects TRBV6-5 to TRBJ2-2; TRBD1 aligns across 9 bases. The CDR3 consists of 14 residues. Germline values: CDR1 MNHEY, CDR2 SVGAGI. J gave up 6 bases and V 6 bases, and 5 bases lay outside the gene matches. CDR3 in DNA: TGTGCCAGCAGAACCGGGACAGGGTCCGGGGAGCTGTTTTTT. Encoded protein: CASRTGTGSGELFF.

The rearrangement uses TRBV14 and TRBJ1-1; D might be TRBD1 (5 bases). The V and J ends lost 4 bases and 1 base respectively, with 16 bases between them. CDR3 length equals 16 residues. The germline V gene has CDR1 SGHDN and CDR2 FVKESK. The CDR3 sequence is CASSPLLGLTNTEAFF. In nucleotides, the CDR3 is TGTGCCAGCAGCCCACTATTGGGACTAACGAACACTGAAGCTTTCTTT.

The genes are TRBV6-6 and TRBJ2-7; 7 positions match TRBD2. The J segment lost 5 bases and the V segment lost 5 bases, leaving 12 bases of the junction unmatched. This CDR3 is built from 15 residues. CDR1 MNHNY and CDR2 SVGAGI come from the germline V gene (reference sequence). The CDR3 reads CASSPSGQGGNEQYF. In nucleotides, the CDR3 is TGTGCCAGCAGTCCCTCGGGGCAGGGAGGGAACGAGCAGTACTTC.

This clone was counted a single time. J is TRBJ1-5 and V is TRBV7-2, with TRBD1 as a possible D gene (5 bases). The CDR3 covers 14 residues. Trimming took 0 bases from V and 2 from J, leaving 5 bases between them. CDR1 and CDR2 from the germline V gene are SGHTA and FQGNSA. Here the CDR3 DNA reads TGTGCCAGCAGCTTAGCCAGGGGCAATCAGCCCCAGCATTTT. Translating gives CASSLARGNQPQHF.

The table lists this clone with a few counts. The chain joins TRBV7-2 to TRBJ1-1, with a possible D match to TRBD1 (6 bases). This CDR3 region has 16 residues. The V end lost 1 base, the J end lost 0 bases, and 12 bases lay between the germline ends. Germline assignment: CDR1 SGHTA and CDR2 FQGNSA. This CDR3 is CASSLERYRVNTEAFF. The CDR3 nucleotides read TGTGCCAGCAGCTTAGAGCGGTACAGGGTGAACACTGAAGCTTTCTTT.

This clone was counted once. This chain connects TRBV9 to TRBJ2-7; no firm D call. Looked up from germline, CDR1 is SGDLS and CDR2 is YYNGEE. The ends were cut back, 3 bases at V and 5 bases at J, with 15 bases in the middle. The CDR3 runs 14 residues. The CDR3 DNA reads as TGTGCCAGCAGCGATGCAGTACCAGGCCACGAGCAGTACTTC. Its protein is CASSDAVPGHEQYF.

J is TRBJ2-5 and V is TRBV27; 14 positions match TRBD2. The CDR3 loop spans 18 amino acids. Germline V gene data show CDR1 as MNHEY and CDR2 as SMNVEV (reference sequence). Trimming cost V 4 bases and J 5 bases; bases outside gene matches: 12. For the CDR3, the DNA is TGTGCCAGCAGTTCACTCGGGACTAGCGGGGGCCTCGGGGAGACCCAGTACTTC. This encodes CASSSLGTSGGLGETQYF.

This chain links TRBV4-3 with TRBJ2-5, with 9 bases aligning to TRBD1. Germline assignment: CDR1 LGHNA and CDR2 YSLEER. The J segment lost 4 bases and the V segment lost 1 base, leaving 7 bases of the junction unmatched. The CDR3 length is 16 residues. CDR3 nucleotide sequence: TGCGCCAGCAGCCAAGGGGCGGTGACAGGGGGAGAGACCCAGTACTTC. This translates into CASSQGAVTGGETQYF.

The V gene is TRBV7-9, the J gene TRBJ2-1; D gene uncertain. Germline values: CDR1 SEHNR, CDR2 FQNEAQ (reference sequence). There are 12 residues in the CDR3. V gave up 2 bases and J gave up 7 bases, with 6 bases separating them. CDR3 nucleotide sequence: TGTGCCAGCAGCTTACGGTGGAATGAGCAGTTCTTC. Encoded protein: CASSLRWNEQFF.

The chain's CDR3 is CAISERSGGAGTDTQYF. DNA for the CDR3: TGTGCCATCAGTGAGAGGAGCGGGGGGGCTGGCACAGATACGCAGTATTTT. This chain joins TRBV10-3 and TRBJ2-3; 10 nucleotides line up with TRBD2. The CDR3 has 17 amino acids. Trimming removed 2 bases from V and 1 base from J; junction bases left unmatched: 6. From germline, CDR1 is ENHRY and CDR2 SYGVKD.

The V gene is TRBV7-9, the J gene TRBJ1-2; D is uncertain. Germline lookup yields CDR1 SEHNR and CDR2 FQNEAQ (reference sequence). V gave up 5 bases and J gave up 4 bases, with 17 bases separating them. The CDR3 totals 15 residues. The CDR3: CASSGAGLDIYGYTF. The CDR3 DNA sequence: TGTGCCAGCAGCGGAGCGGGCTTGGATATCTATGGCTACACCTTC.

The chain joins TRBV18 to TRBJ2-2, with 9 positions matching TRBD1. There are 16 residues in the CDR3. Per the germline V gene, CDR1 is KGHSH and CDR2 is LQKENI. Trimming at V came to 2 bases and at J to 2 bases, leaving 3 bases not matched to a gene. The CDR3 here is CASSPRTGDNTGELFF. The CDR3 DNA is TGTGCCAGCTCACCAAGGACAGGGGATAACACCGGGGAGCTGTTTTTT.